This TCR beta chain was observed in a study of immune characterization of retroperitoneal liposarcoma. TCRdb reanalysed the PCR reads using MiXCR and keeps one entry per CDR3 protein. The sample gives about 18,000 distinct CDR3 sequences, approximately 40% of which show up once; approximately 8% is in the top ten. Germline CDR1 is MNHNS and CDR2 is SASEGT. V was trimmed by 7 bases and J by 0 bases, leaving 15 bases between them. This CDR3 spans 16 amino acids. Sample: blood. The sequence came from a male donor with retroperitoneal liposarcoma. The genes are TRBV6-1 and TRBJ1-4, with D unclear. CDR3 in DNA: TGTGCCAGCACCGAAGGACGGTACGCAACTAATGAAAAACTGTTTTTT. Translating it yields CASTEGRYATNEKLFF.